The 15 T cell receptor beta chains below come from one sample, sequenced in a study of shared clonotypes between healthy human individuals. Assay used: immunoSEQ multiplex PCR; TCRdb lists only in-frame clones, some missing. The sample includes under 650,000 clones, 90% to 96% of them seen just once. Sequenced: naive CD4+ T cells sorted from blood. The subset denotes: CD45RA+ positively selected. All receptors come from a woman aged 25 to 39 in good health.

The V call is TRBV7-2, the J call TRBJ1-5, with TRBD1 matching 7 bases. J lost 7 bases, V lost 1 base, and 7 bases had no gene match. CDR1 is SGHTA and CDR2 is FQGNSA in the germline V gene. CDR3 size: 15 residues. CDR3 sequence reads: CASSLEWTGGQPQHF. In nucleotides, the CDR3 is TGTGCCAGCAGCTTAGAGTGGACAGGAGGGCAGCCCCAGCATTTT.

This clone is a singleton in its sample. The chain carries TRBV10-3 and TRBJ2-7; D not certain. The germline V and J ends were trimmed by 3 bases and 0 bases, with 15 bases remaining between them. Germline CDR1 and CDR2: ENHRY and SYGVKD. The CDR3 runs to 16 residues. The CDR3 DNA follows: TGTGCCATCAGTGATTATCTTCTATCTAGCTCCTACGAGCAGTACTTC. It codes for CAISDYLLSSSYEQYF.

This sequence joins TRBV6-6 and TRBJ2-5; 7 positions agree with TRBD2. This CDR3 is 16 amino acids long. The ends lost 5 bases at V and 4 bases at J; junction bases unmatched: 13. From germline, CDR1 is MNHNY and CDR2 SVGAGI (reference sequence). The CDR3 spells CASSRKDAGVSETQYF. The CDR3 region has the DNA TGTGCCAGCAGTCGGAAAGACGCGGGGGTTTCAGAGACCCAGTACTTC.

The rearrangement joins TRBV19 to TRBJ1-2, with TRBD1 matching 8 bases. The V segment lost 1 base and the J segment 6 bases; nucleotides outside the gene matches: 4. This CDR3 has 14 amino acids. Per germline, CDR1 LNHDA and CDR2 SQIVND (reference sequence). The CDR3 bases are TGTGCCAGTAGTATAGGACAGGGGAAGGATGGCTACACCTTC. This gives the protein CASSIGQGKDGYTF.

J is TRBJ1-1 and V is TRBV6-1; tentative D call: TRBD1 (5 bases). CDR1 and CDR2 from the germline V gene are MNHNS and SASEGT. The CDR3 has 16 amino acids. Trimming shortened V by 3 bases and J by 0 bases, and 14 bases separated the two germline ends. This CDR3 is CASSDLGDPMNTEAFF. In DNA, the CDR3 is TGTGCCAGCAGTGATTTGGGGGACCCCATGAACACTGAAGCTTTCTTT.

The chain employs TRBV11-2 and TRBJ2-6; D is perhaps TRBD1 or TRBD2 (5 bases each). Trimming took 6 bases from V and 0 from J, leaving 15 bases between them. The CDR3 spans 17 residues. Germline V CDR1 and CDR2: SGHAT, FQNNGV. CDR3 amino acids: CASSLRDGDSGANVLTF. The CDR3 coding sequence is TGTGCCAGCAGTCTCCGGGACGGAGACTCTGGGGCCAACGTCCTGACTTTC. Looking up the rest from reference TRBV11-2 and TRBJ2-6 gives the full variable domain: EAGVAQSPRYKIIEKRQSVAFWCNPISGHATLYWYQQILGQGPKLLIQFQNNGVVDDSQLPKDRFSAERLKGVDSTLKIQPAKLEDSAVYLCASSLRDGDSGANVLTFGAGSRLTVL.

This chain uses TRBV10-1 with TRBJ2-2, with TRBD2 matching 12 bases. The trim removed 5 bases at V and 5 bases at J, leaving 6 bases unmatched. Germline values: CDR1 WNHNN, CDR2 SYGVQD (reference sequence). The CDR3 has 16 amino acids. CDR3 coding DNA: TGCGCCAGCAGTCCTAGCGGGAGGGCCGGGACCGGGGAGCTGTTTTTT. Encoded protein: CASSPSGRAGTGELFF.

The chain joins TRBV18 to TRBJ2-1, with TRBD1 matching over 8 bases. In germline, CDR1 is KGHSH, CDR2 LQKENI. The ends lost 0 bases at V and 1 base at J; junction bases unmatched: 8. CDR3 size: 18 residues. The CDR3 loop reads CASSPPTNRTGSYNEQFF. The CDR3 nucleotides are TGTGCCAGCTCACCACCAACTAATAGGACAGGGTCCTACAATGAGCAGTTCTTC.

V and J are TRBV9 and TRBJ2-2; 8 bases are shared with TRBD2. Germline CDR1 is SGDLS and CDR2 is YYNGEE. This CDR3 is built from 16 residues. V lost 4 bases to trimming and J lost 7 bases; unmatched junction nucleotides: 12. The CDR3 nucleotides are TGTGCCAGCAGCCTCAGAGGGGATAGCGGGAACGGGGAGCTGTTTTTT. It specifies CASSLRGDSGNGELFF.

Details on this clone: At one of its ends the junction is not consistent with the germline gene, which may arise from a read error. The gene calls are TRBV18 and TRBJ2-7, with D possibly matching TRBD2 (6 bases). From germline, CDR1 is KGHSH and CDR2 LQKENI. This CDR3 comprises 13 residues. CDR3: CASSPGLSNEQYF. DNA of the CDR3: TGTGCCAGCTCACCGGGACTCTCCAACGAGCAGTACTTC.

The rearrangement uses TRBV6-5 and TRBJ1-2; 11 nucleotides agree with TRBD1. J lost 7 bases, V lost 2 bases, and 6 bases had no gene match. This CDR3 region has 15 residues. Germline V gene lookup returns CDR1 MNHEY and CDR2 SVGAGI. The CDR3 region has the DNA TGTGCCAGCAGTTACGACGGACAGGGGGCTGGTGGCTACACCTTC. Translation gives CASSYDGQGAGGYTF.

This sequence joins TRBV7-9 and TRBJ2-2; D gene uncertain. The germline CDR1 and CDR2 sequences are SEHNR and FQNEAQ (reference sequence). The CDR3 spans 15 residues. The V end lost 1 base, the J end lost 0 bases, and 6 bases lay between the germline ends. Here the CDR3 reads CASSLDYPNTGELFF. CDR3 nucleotides: TGTGCCAGCAGCTTAGACTATCCGAACACCGGGGAGCTGTTTTTT.

V gene TRBV11-2 combines with J gene TRBJ2-3; D might be TRBD2 (6 bases). V lost 1 base and J lost 1, with 9 bases in between. Germline values: CDR1 SGHAT, CDR2 FQNNGV. The CDR3 is made up of 15 amino acids. The DNA of the CDR3 is TGTGCCAGCAGCTTAGTTGGAGGGGGCACAGATACGCAGTATTTT. It encodes CASSLVGGGTDTQYF.

The chain links TRBV11-2 to TRBJ2-5; weak D call: TRBD1 (5 bases). V was pared by 7 bases and J by 0 bases, with 9 bases between. Germline CDR1 is SGHAT and CDR2 is FQNNGV. This CDR3 has 13 residues. Here the CDR3 reads CASNSGYQETQYF. CDR3 nucleotides: TGTGCCAGCAACTCAGGGTACCAAGAGACCCAGTACTTC.

This sequence joins TRBV28 and TRBJ1-2; tentative D call: TRBD1 (5 bases). There are 14 residues in the CDR3. V lost 4 bases, J lost 6 bases, and 15 bases lay in between. Looked up from germline, CDR1 is MDHEN and CDR2 is SYDVKM. CDR3 DNA sequence: TGTGCCAGCAGTTCTCTGCAGGGAGGTGATGGCTACACCTTC. Its translation: CASSSLQGGDGYTF.